The source of this T cell receptor beta chain is a study of Ad26.COV2.S vaccination and SARS-CoV-2 variants. Whole-study results and caveats: Reports say spike-specific CD8+ and CD4+ T cell responses covered substantial breadth after vaccination. Vaccinated individuals (as opposed to placebo recipients) had higher spike-specific TCR breadth. Comparability of non-spike TCR breadth was observed across vaccine and placebo recipients. Analytic work on TCR breadth and depth might have understated the full extent of total T cell responses.

Clones were sequenced by immunoSEQ multiplex PCR, and TCRdb holds only the in-frame ones, with some missing. The top ten hold less than 6% of the sample, which has about 180,000 clones, approximately 90% seen once. The CDR3 extends over 13 amino acids. Germline V lookup: CDR1 SEHNR, CDR2 FQNEAQ (reference sequence). Trimming shortened V by 3 bases and J by 1 base, and 6 bases separated the two germline ends. A remark on this clone: Antigen specificity is unknown. This CDR3 is also generated by other DNA sequences in the sample.

The clonotype originates from a human donor who had recovered from COVID-19. J is TRBJ1-1 and V is TRBV7-9, with D unresolved. The source material was peripheral blood, sampled after recovery from COVID-19. The CDR3: CASSLSGNTEAFF. The CDR3 coding sequence is TGTGCCAGCAGCTTGAGTGGGAACACTGAAGCTTTCTTT.